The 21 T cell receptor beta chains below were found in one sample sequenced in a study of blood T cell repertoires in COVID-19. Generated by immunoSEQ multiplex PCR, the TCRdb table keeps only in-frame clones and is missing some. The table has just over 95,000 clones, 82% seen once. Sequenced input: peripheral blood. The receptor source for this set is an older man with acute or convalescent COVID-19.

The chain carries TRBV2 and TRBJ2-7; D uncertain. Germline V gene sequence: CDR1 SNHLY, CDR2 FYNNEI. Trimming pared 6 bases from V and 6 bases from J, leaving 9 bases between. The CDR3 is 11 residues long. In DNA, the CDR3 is TGTGCCAGCAGGAGATATACCGAGCAGTACTTC. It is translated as CASRRYTEQYF. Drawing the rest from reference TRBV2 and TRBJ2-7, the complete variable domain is EPEVTQTPSHQVTQMGQEVILRCVPISNHLYFYWYRQILGQKVEFLVSFYNNEISEKSEIFDDQFSVERPDGSNFTLKIRSTKLEDSAMYFCASRRYTEQYFGPGTRLTVT.

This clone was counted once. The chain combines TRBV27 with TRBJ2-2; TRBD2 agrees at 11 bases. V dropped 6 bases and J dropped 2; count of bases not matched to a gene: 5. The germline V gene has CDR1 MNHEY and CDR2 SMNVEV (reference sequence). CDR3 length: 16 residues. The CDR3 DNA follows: TGTGCCAGCAGGGGACTAGCGGTTATTAACACCGGGGAGCTGTTTTTT. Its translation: CASRGLAVINTGELFF.

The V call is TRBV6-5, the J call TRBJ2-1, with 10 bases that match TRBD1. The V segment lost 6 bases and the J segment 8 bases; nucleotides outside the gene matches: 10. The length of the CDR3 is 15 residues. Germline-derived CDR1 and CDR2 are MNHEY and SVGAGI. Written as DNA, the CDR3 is TGTGCCAGCAGCACGCCGGGACAGGGGTCCCATGAGCAGTTCTTC. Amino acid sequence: CASSTPGQGSHEQFF.

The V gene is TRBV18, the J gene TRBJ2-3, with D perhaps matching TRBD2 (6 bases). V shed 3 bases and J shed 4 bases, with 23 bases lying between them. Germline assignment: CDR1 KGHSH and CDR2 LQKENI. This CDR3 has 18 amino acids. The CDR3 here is CASSPGSSGPTPPDTQYF. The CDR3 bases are TGTGCCAGCTCACCCGGAAGTAGCGGACCAACCCCCCCAGATACGCAGTATTTT.

The CDR3 spells CASSPQPLGGNYEQYF. For the CDR3, the DNA is TGTGCCAGCAGCCCCCAACCCCTAGGCGGGAACTACGAGCAGTACTTC. The chain joins TRBV9 to TRBJ2-7; TRBD2 might be the D (6 bases). The CDR3 runs 16 residues. In germline, CDR1 is SGDLS, CDR2 YYNGEE. The germline V and J ends were trimmed by 4 bases and 3 bases, with 20 bases remaining between them.

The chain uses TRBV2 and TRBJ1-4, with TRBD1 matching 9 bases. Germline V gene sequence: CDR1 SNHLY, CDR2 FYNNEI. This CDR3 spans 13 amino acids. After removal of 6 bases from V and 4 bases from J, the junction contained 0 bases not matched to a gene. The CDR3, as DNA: TGTGCCAGCAGGGACAGGGGTAATGAAAAACTGTTTTTT. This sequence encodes CASRDRGNEKLFF.

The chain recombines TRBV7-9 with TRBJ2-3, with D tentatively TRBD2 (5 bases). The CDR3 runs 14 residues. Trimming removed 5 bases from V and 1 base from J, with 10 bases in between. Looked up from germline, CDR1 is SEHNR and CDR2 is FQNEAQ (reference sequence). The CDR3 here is CASSRKEGTDTQYF. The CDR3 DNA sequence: TGTGCCAGCAGCCGTAAGGAGGGCACAGATACGCAGTATTTT.

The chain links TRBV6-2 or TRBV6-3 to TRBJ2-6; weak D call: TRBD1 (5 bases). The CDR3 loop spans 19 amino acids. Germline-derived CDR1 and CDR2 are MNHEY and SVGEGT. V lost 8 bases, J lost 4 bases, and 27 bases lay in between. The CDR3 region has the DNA TGTGCCAGCGGCCCCCTGGGCGGTCAGGGCGCTATGGGGGCCAACGTCCTGACTTTC. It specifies CASGPLGGQGAMGANVLTF.

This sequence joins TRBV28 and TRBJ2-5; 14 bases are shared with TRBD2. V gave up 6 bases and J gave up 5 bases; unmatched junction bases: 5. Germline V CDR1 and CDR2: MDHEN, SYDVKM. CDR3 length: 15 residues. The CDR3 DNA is TGTGCCAGCAGCCCCGGACTAGCGGGAGGCGAGACCCAGTACTTC. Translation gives CASSPGLAGGETQYF.

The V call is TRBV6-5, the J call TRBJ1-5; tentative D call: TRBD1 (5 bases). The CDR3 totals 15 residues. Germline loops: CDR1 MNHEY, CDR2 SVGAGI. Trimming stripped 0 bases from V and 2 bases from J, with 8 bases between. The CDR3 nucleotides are TGTGCCAGCAGTTACTCGGACACAGGCAATCAGCCCCAGCATTTT. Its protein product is CASSYSDTGNQPQHF.

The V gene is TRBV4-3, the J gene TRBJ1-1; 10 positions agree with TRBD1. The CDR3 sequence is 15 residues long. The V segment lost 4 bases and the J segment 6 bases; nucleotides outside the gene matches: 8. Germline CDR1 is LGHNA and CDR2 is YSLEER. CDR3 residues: CASSPQTGGFSEAFF. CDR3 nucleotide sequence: TGCGCCAGCAGCCCTCAGACAGGGGGCTTCTCTGAAGCTTTCTTT.

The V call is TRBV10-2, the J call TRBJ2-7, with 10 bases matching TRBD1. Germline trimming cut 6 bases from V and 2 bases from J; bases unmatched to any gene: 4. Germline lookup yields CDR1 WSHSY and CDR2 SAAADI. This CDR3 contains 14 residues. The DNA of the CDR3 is TGCGCCAGCAGGGGGACAGGGGTCCCCTACGAGCAGTACTTC. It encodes CASRGTGVPYEQYF.

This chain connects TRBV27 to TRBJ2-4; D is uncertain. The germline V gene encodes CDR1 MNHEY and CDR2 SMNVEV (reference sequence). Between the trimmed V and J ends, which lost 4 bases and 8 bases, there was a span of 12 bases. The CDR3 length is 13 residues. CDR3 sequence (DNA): TGTGCCAGCAGTTGGGTAGCAAGCGACATTCAGTACTTC. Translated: CASSWVASDIQYF.

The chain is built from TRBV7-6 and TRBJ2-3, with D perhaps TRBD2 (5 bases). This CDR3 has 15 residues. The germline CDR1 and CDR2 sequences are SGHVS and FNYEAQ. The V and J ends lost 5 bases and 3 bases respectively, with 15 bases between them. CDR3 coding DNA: TGTGCCAGCAGCCTGGGGTTGGGGAGTACAGATACGCAGTATTTT. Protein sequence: CASSLGLGSTDTQYF.

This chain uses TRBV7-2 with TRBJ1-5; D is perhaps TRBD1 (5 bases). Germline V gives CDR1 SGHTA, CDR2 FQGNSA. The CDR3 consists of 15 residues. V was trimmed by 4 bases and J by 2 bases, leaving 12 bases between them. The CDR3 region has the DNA TGTGCCAGCAGCTACCCGGGGGTAGGCAATCAGCCCCAGCATTTT. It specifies CASSYPGVGNQPQHF.

The CDR3 bases are TGCGCCAGCAGCCCTACCCCGACTAGCGGGAGCAATGAGCAGTTCTTC. This gives the protein CASSPTPTSGSNEQFF. The V and J genes are TRBV5-1 and TRBJ2-1, with TRBD2 matching over 12 bases. With 4 bases clipped from V and 6 bases from J, the junction kept 8 bases outside the gene matches. The CDR3 spans 16 residues. The germline gives CDR1 SGHRS, CDR2 YFSETQ.

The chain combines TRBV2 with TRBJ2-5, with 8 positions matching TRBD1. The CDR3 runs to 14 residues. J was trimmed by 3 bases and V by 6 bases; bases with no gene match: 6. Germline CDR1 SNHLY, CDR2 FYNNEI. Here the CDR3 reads CASSGTGTKETQYF. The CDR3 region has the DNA TGTGCCAGCAGCGGGACAGGTACCAAAGAGACCCAGTACTTC.

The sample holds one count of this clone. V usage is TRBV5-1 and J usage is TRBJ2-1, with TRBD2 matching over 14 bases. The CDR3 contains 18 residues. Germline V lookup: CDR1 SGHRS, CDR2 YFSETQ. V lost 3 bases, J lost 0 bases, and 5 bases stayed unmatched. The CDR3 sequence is CASSWGLAGASSYNEQFF. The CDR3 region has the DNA TGCGCCAGCAGCTGGGGACTAGCGGGAGCGAGCTCCTACAATGAGCAGTTCTTC. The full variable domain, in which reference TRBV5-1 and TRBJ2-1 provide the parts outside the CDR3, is KAGVTQTPRYLIKTRGQQVTLSCSPISGHRSVSWYQQTPGQGLQFLFEYFSETQRNKGNFPGRFSGRQFSNSRSEMNVSTLELGDSALYLCASSWGLAGASSYNEQFFGPGTRLTVL.

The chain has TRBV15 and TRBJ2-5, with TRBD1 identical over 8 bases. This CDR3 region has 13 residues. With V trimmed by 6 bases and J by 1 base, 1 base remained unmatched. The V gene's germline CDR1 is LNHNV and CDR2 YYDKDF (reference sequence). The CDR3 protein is CATRGQVQETQYF. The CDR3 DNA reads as TGTGCCACCAGGGGACAGGTCCAAGAGACCCAGTACTTC.

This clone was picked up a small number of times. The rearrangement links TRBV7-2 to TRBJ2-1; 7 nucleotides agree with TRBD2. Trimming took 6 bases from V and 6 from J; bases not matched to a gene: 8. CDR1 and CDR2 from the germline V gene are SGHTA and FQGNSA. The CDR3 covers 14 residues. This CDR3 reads CASRGEGTGNEQFF. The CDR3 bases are TGTGCCAGCAGAGGGGAGGGAACGGGCAATGAGCAGTTCTTC.

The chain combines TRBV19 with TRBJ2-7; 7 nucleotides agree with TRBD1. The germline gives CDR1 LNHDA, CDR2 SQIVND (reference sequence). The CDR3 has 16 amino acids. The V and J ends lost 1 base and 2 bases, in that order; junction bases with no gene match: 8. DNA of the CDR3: TGTGCCAGTAGTATAGGGTGGGGCCAGGGGGCCTACGAGCAGTACTTC. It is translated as CASSIGWGQGAYEQYF.